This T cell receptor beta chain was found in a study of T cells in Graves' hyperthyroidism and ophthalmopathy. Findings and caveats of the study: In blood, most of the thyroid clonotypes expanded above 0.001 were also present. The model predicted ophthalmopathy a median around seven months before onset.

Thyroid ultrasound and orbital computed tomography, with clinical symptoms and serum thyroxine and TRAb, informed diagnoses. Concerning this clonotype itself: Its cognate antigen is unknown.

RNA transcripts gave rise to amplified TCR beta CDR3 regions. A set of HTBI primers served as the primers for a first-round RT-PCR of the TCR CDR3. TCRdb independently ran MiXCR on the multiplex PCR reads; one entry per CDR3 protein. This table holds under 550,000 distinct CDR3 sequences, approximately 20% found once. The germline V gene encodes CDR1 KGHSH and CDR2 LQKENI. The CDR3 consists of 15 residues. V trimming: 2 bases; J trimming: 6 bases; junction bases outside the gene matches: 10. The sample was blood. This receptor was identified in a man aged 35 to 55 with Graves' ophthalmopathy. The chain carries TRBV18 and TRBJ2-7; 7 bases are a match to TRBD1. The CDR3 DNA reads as TGTGCCAGCTCACCAAGCACAGGGGATTACGGCGAGCAGTACTTC. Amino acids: CASSPSTGDYGEQYF.